Listed below are T cell receptor beta chains from one sample, sequenced in a study of human T cells and chemical hapten exposure. Each CDR3 protein is one row after TCRdb ran MiXCR on the RACE reads. The sample lists 340,000 or so distinct CDR3 sequences; about 7% were seen once. The sample in question was whole blood, obtained in connection with sensitization to the hapten diphenylcyclopropenone (DPC). Receptor source: a woman younger than 30 with alopecia areata. Some clones in this sample may be carry-over from other donors' samples. Each CDR3 is given with its conserved first and last residue. The D gene is left open where the match is weak. Only some rows state a clone size, as once, few, many or a class for expanded clones.

CASSLQTGRTDTQYF,TGTGCCAGCAGCCTTCAGACGGGTCGCACAGATACGCAGTATTTT,many,NA,15,TRBJ2-3,TRBV14
CASKKGASSYNEQFF,TGCGCCAGCAAAAAGGGGGCCAGCTCCTACAATGAGCAGTTCTTC,few,TRBD1,15,TRBJ2-1,TRBV4-3
CASSPAAGGEKLFF,TGTGCCAGCAGTCCCGCCGCCGGAGGAGAAAAACTGTTTTTT,many,NA,14,TRBJ1-4,TRBV2
CASSVDLITDTQYF,TGTGCCAGCAGCGTAGATTTAATCACAGATACGCAGTATTTT,NA,NA,14,TRBJ2-3,TRBV9
CAISDVARNDEQFF,TGTGCCATCAGTGATGTGGCTAGGAACGATGAGCAGTTCTTC,few,NA,14,TRBJ2-1,TRBV10-3
CASGLDGGGGELFF,TGCGCCAGCGGCCTAGACGGGGGAGGCGGGGAGCTGTTTTTT,few,NA,14,TRBJ2-2,TRBV5-1
CASSFAGRGNQPQHF,TGTGCCAGCAGTTTTGCCGGGAGAGGCAATCAGCCCCAGCATTTT,many,NA,15,TRBJ1-5,TRBV28
CASSPLGAGKGAQYF,TGTGCCAGCAGCCCCCTTGGAGCGGGGAAAGGGGCCCAGTACTTC,NA,TRBD2,15,TRBJ2-5,TRBV6-5
CASSSWTAIGSYTF,TGTGCCAGCAGTTCCTGGACAGCTATTGGGAGCTACACCTTC,few,NA,14,TRBJ1-2,TRBV6-5
CATSTWGNIQYF,TGTGCCACCTCGACGTGGGGAAACATTCAGTACTTC,many,NA,12,TRBJ2-4,TRBV27
CSAPQIGFNQPQHF,TGCAGTGCCCCCCAAATCGGCTTCAATCAGCCCCAGCATTTT,NA,NA,14,TRBJ1-5,TRBV20-1